One and the same sample provided the 21 T cell receptor beta chains below, sequenced in a study of cytomegalovirus exposure and HLA in healthy donors. With 60 Vbeta and 13 Jbeta primers, the PCR was carried out. Sequencing was performed with immunoSEQ multiplex PCR; in TCRdb, only in-frame clones are kept and a portion is missing. The data hold roughly 140,000 clones, with about 60% observed a single time. The sequenced sample was PBMCs. These receptor sequences come from a woman aged 55-70 years in good health and CMV-seropositive.

A few counts support this clone. The V gene is TRBV2, the J gene TRBJ2-2; D not resolved. The CDR3 loop spans 13 amino acids. The V and J ends lost 6 bases and 3 bases respectively, with 8 bases between them. Germline V gives CDR1 SNHLY, CDR2 FYNNEI. This CDR3 reads CASSFQYTGELFF. In DNA, the CDR3 is TGTGCCAGCAGCTTTCAGTACACCGGGGAGCTGTTTTTT.

This clone appeared a few times. The chain recombines TRBV6-5 with TRBJ2-5; D possibly corresponds to TRBD1 (6 bases). The CDR3 extends over 14 amino acids. V was clipped by 0 bases and J by 2 bases, with 7 bases between them. The germline V gene has CDR1 MNHEY and CDR2 SVGAGI. This CDR3 reads CASSYSQGQETQYF. CDR3 DNA sequence: TGTGCCAGCAGTTACTCGCAGGGGCAAGAGACCCAGTACTTC.

This rearrangement joins TRBV9 to TRBJ2-2; the D gene is possibly TRBD2 (5 bases). The CDR3 runs to 17 residues. Germline CDR1 and CDR2: SGDLS and YYNGEE. V lost 4 bases and J 7 bases, leaving 23 bases between the germline ends. In DNA, the CDR3 is TGTGCCAGCAGCCCCACCGGATCCCCAGTGGGGAGCGGGGAGCTGTTTTTT. It specifies CASSPTGSPVGSGELFF.

The chain has TRBV19 and TRBJ2-2; 15 positions agree with TRBD2. V trimming: 9 bases; J trimming: 5 bases; junction bases outside the gene matches: 7. CDR3 length equals 16 residues. CDR1 and CDR2 from the germline V gene are LNHDA and SQIVND (reference sequence). CDR3 DNA: TGTGCCAGCTACATCGGACTAGCGGGAGGGACCGGGGAGCTGTTTTTT. It translates to CASYIGLAGGTGELFF. The full variable domain, in which reference TRBV19 and TRBJ2-2 provide the parts outside the CDR3, is DGGITQSPKYLFRKEGQNVTLSCEQNLNHDAMYWYRQDPGQGLRLIYYSQIVNDFQKGDIAEGYSVSREKKESFPLTVTSAQKNPTAFYLCASYIGLAGGTGELFFGEGSRLTVL.

This chain uses TRBV19 with TRBJ1-1; 9 bases agree with TRBD1. V lost 3 bases and J lost 5; bases outside the gene matches: 4. This CDR3 spans 14 amino acids. CDR1 and CDR2 (germline): LNHDA, SQIVND (reference sequence). In DNA form, the CDR3 reads TGTGCCAGTAGTATCACAGGGGGCGGGACTGAAGCTTTCTTT. Its protein product is CASSITGGGTEAFF.

The rearrangement uses TRBV5-1 and TRBJ2-1, with D possibly being TRBD2 (6 bases). In germline, CDR1 is SGHRS, CDR2 YFSETQ. The V gene lost 2 bases and the J gene lost 7 bases, with 10 bases spanning the gap. The CDR3 loop spans 13 amino acids. CDR3 DNA: TGCGCCAGCAGCTTTCCCGGGGGTAATGAGCAGTTCTTC. As protein: CASSFPGGNEQFF.

V and J are TRBV27 and TRBJ2-1; 9 bases match TRBD2. CDR3 length equals 14 residues. CDR1 and CDR2 (germline): MNHEY, SMNVEV (reference sequence). The J segment lost 9 bases and the V segment lost 7 bases, leaving 10 bases of the junction unmatched. The DNA for the CDR3 is TGTGCCAGCAACGGCGGGAGGGCCCGGGGTGAGCAGTTCTTC. Its translation is CASNGGRARGEQFF.

Points on this clone: Other DNA sequences in this sample translate to the same CDR3. V gene TRBV5-1 combines with J gene TRBJ2-7; 9 nucleotides agree with TRBD2. CDR1 is SGHRS, CDR2 YFSETQ, per germline. The CDR3 is 13 amino acids. V shed 5 bases and J 0 bases; nucleotides not matched to a gene: 0. Here the CDR3 DNA reads TGCGCCAGCAGGACTAGCGGCTCCTACGAGCAGTACTTC. Amino acids: CASRTSGSYEQYF.

This clone has a handful of counts. J is TRBJ2-5 and V is TRBV5-4; 7 nucleotides match TRBD2. V lost 0 bases and J lost 4; bases outside the gene matches: 3. Looked up from germline, CDR1 is SGHNT and CDR2 is YYREEE (reference sequence). The CDR3 sequence is 14 residues long. The CDR3 DNA sequence: TGTGCCAGCAGCTTGGCCGGGGGGAGAGAGACCCAGTACTTC. This translates into CASSLAGGRETQYF.

This clone was seen a handful of times. The V call is TRBV4-1, the J call TRBJ2-1, with D tentatively TRBD2 (6 bases). V lost 2 bases, J lost 0 bases, and 14 bases lay in between. This CDR3 spans 17 amino acids. CDR1 is MGHRA and CDR2 is YSYEKL in the germline V gene. CDR3 bases: TGCGCCAGCAGCCAAACGGGAGTAGCGGACTCCTACAATGAGCAGTTCTTC. Its protein is CASSQTGVADSYNEQFF.

The chain uses TRBV27 and TRBJ2-1; 10 nucleotides agree with TRBD2. Unmatched junction bases numbered 13, after V lost 7 bases and J lost 4 bases. Germline lookup yields CDR1 MNHEY and CDR2 SMNVEV (reference sequence). The CDR3 is 17 residues long. The CDR3 loop is CASTPRGAGGSYNEQFF. The CDR3 nucleotides are TGTGCCAGCACCCCCCGGGGAGCGGGAGGGTCTTACAATGAGCAGTTCTTC.

A word on this clone: Germline is not matched at one junction end, which may reflect a read error. The chain has TRBV5-1 and TRBJ2-5; a possible D gene is TRBD2 (5 bases). This CDR3 is built from 15 residues. CDR1 is SGHRS, CDR2 YFSETQ, per germline. CDR3 residues: CASNLDGGIQETQYF. The CDR3 DNA sequence: TGCGCCAGCAACTTGGACGGAGGAATCCAAGAGACCCAGTACTTC. The whole variable domain, filled in from reference TRBV5-1 and TRBJ2-5, reads KAGVTQTPRYLIKTRGQQVTLSCSPISGHRSVSWYQQTPGQGLQFLFEYFSETQRNKGNFPGRFSGRQFSNSRSEMNVSTLELGDSALYLCASNLDGGIQETQYFGPGTRLLVL.

The genes are TRBV11-2 and TRBJ2-7, with TRBD1 as a possible D gene (6 bases). Germline V gene lookup returns CDR1 SGHAT and CDR2 FQNNGV. The V end was cut by 5 bases, the J end by 3 bases, with 11 bases between. The CDR3 sequence is 13 residues long. The CDR3 DNA is TGTGCCAGCAGCCCGGACAGATACTACGAGCAGTACTTC. Its protein is CASSPDRYYEQYF.

As regards this clone: Other DNA sequences within the sample encode an identical CDR3. The genes are TRBV5-4 and TRBJ1-3, with D possibly being TRBD1 (5 bases). The germline V gene encodes CDR1 SGHNT and CDR2 YYREEE (reference sequence). V lost 5 bases, J lost 4 bases, and 16 bases lay in between. The CDR3 is made up of 15 amino acids. DNA for the CDR3: TGTGCCAGCAGTTTGTCAGGGAAATGGGGAAACACCATATATTTT. Translating it yields CASSLSGKWGNTIYF.

The chain couples TRBV7-6 to TRBJ2-4, with D possibly TRBD2 on 5 matching bases. Germline V CDR1 and CDR2: SGHVS, FNYEAQ. The CDR3 sequence is 15 residues long. V gave up 5 bases and J gave up 4 bases, with 15 bases separating them. The CDR3 is CASSPRVRGKNIQYF. DNA of the CDR3: TGTGCCAGCAGCCCCCGGGTTCGGGGTAAAAACATTCAGTACTTC.

Only a few counts were recorded for this clone. The V and J genes are TRBV4-2 and TRBJ2-1, with 12 positions matching TRBD2. Germline V gives CDR1 LGHNA, CDR2 YNFKEQ. Losses at the gene ends were 4 bases for V and 8 bases for J; bases not matched to a gene: 9. The CDR3 contains 16 residues. As DNA, the CDR3 is TGTGCCAGCAGCCCGCCGAGGGCTAGCGGGAGGGATGAGCAGTTCTTC. Its translation is CASSPPRASGRDEQFF.

This clone was seen only a few times. The chain is built from TRBV27 and TRBJ2-7; D possibly corresponds to TRBD1 (5 bases). The CDR3 extends over 16 amino acids. Germline V gene lookup returns CDR1 MNHEY and CDR2 SMNVEV (reference sequence). CDR3 sequence: CAISLQAGMISYEQYF. CDR3 nucleotide sequence: TGTGCTATCAGTTTACAGGCAGGCATGATCTCCTACGAGCAGTACTTC.

This clone was found once. In DNA form, the CDR3 reads TGTGCCAGCAGCAAGTCCAGGACACCTTATGGCTACACCTTC. Protein sequence: CASSKSRTPYGYTF. The chain couples TRBV5-6 to TRBJ1-2; D is perhaps TRBD1 (5 bases). The ends were cut back, 4 bases at V and 5 bases at J, with 15 bases in the middle. From germline, CDR1 is SGHDT and CDR2 YYEEEE. The CDR3 spans 14 residues.

This clone appeared a few times. The CDR3: CARTPDRNTEAFF. CDR3 DNA: TGTGCCAGAACCCCGGACAGAAATACTGAAGCTTTCTTT. The genes are TRBV6-5 and TRBJ1-1; maybe TRBD1 (6 bases). The CDR3 consists of 13 residues. The V and J ends lost 9 bases and 5 bases respectively, with 16 bases between them. CDR1 and CDR2 (germline): MNHEY, SVGAGI.

This chain uses TRBV7-3 with TRBJ2-1; weak D call: TRBD2 (5 bases). In germline, CDR1 is SGHTA, CDR2 FQGTGA. This CDR3 comprises 14 residues. V shed 6 bases and J shed 5 bases, with 14 bases lying between them. CDR3 protein: CASRLEGVHNEQFF. CDR3 DNA: TGTGCCAGCAGATTAGAGGGTGTCCACAATGAGCAGTTCTTC.

This chain uses TRBV5-1 with TRBJ2-1; 9 bases map to TRBD1. Germline CDR1 reads SGHRS; CDR2 reads YFSETQ. With V trimmed by 5 bases and J by 8 bases, 11 bases remained unmatched. CDR3 length: 15 residues. The CDR3 DNA reads TGCGCCAGCAGTTTTGGGACAGGGTTTTACGATGAGCAGTTCTTC. Protein: CASSFGTGFYDEQFF.